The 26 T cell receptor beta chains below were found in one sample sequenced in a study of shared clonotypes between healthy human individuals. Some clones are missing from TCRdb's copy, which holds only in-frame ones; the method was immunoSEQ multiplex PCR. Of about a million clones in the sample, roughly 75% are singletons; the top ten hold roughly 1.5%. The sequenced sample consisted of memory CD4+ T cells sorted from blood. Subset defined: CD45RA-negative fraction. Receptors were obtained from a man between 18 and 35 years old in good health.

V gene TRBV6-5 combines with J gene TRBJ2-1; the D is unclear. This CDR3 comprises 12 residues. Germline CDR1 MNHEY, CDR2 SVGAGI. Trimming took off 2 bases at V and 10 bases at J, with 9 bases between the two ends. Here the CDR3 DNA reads TGTGCCAGCAGTTACCTTCCTGGGGAGCAGTTCTTC. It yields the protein CASSYLPGEQFF.

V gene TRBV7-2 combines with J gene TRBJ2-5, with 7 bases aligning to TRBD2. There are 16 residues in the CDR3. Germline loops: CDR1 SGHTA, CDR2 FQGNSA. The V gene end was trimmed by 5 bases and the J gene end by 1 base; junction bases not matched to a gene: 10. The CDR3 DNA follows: TGTGCCAGCAGCCCCGTGGGGGGGGGACCCCAAGAGACCCAGTACTTC. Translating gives CASSPVGGGPQETQYF. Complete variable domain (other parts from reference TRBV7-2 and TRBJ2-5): GAGVSQSPSNKVTEKGKDVELRCDPISGHTALYWYRQSLGQGLEFLIYFQGNSAPDKSGLPSDRFSAERTGGSVSTLTIQRTQQEDSAVYLCASSPVGGGPQETQYFGPGTRLLVL.

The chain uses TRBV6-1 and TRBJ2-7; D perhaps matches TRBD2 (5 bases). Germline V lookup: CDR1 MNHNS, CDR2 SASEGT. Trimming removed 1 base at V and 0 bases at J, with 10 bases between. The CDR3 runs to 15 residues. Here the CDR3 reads CASSEGRAVSYEQYF. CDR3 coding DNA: TGTGCCAGCAGTGAAGGGCGGGCCGTCTCCTACGAGCAGTACTTC.

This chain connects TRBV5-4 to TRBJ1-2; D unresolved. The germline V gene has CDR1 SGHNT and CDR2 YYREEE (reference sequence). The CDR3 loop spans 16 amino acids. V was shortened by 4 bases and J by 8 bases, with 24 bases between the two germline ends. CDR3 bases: TGTGCCAGCAGCAAGAAGGAAGGTCCTTCCAGCAAAGGCTACACCTTC. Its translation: CASSKKEGPSSKGYTF.

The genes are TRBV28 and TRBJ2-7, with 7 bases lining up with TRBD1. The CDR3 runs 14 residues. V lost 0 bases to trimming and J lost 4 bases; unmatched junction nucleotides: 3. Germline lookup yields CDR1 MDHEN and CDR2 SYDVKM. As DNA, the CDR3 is TGTGCCAGCAGTTTATGGAGGGGGCTTTACGAGCAGTACTTC. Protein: CASSLWRGLYEQYF.

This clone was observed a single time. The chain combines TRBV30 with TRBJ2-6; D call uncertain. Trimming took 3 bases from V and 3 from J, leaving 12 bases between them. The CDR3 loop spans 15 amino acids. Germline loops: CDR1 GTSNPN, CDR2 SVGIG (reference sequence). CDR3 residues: CAWSPLEIGANVLTF. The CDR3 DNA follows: TGTGCCTGGAGCCCGCTGGAAATTGGGGCCAACGTCCTGACTTTC.

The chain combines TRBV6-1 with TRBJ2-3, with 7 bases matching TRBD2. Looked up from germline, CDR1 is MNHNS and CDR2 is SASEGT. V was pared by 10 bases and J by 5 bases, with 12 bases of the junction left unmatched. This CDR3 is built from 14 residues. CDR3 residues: CATLSGARIDTQYF. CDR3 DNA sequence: TGTGCCACCTTAAGCGGGGCCAGGATAGATACGCAGTATTTT.

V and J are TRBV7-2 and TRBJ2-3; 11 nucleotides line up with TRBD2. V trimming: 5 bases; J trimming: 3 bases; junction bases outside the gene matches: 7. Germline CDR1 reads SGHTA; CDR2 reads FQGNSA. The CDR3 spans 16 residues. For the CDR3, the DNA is TGTGCCAGCAGCCGCATAGCGGGGGGGCGGACAGATACGCAGTATTTT. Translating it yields CASSRIAGGRTDTQYF.

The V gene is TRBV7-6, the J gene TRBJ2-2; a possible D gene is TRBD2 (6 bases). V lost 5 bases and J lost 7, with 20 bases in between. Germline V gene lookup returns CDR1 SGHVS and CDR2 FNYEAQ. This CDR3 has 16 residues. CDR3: CASSLPVGGVSGELFF. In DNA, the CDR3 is TGTGCCAGCAGCCTCCCCGTCGGAGGGGTGAGCGGGGAGCTGTTTTTT. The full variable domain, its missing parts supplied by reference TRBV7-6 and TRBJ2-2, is GAGVSQSPRYKVTKRGQDVALRCDPISGHVSLYWYRQALGQGPEFLTYFNYEAQQDKSGLPNDRFSAERPEGSISTLTIQRTEQRDSAMYRCASSLPVGGVSGELFFGEGSRLTVL.

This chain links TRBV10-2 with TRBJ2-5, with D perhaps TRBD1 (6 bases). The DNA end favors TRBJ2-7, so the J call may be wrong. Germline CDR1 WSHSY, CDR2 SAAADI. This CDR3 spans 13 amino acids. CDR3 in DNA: TGCGCCAGCAGTGCTCACAGGGACTACGAGCAGTACTTC. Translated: CASSAHRDYEQYF.

The CDR3: CAWASGFGTEAFF. The DNA of the CDR3 is TGTGCCTGGGCCTCAGGGTTCGGCACTGAAGCTTTCTTT. The rearrangement links TRBV30 to TRBJ1-1; possible D gene TRBD1, 5 bases. V was trimmed by 5 bases and J by 4 bases, leaving 14 bases between them. This CDR3 has 13 amino acids. Germline V CDR1 and CDR2: GTSNPN, SVGIG (reference sequence).

DNA of the CDR3: TGTGCCAGCAGCGAACAGGGTATAAGCGAGCAGTACTTC. It is translated as CASSEQGISEQYF. V gene TRBV7-2 combines with J gene TRBJ2-7; D perhaps matches TRBD1 (6 bases). Germline assignment: CDR1 SGHTA and CDR2 FQGNSA. This CDR3 spans 13 amino acids. Trimming cost V 5 bases and J 6 bases, with 14 bases left between them. Using reference TRBV7-2 and TRBJ2-7 for the parts outside the CDR3, the full variable domain is GAGVSQSPSNKVTEKGKDVELRCDPISGHTALYWYRQSLGQGLEFLIYFQGNSAPDKSGLPSDRFSAERTGGSVSTLTIQRTQQEDSAVYLCASSEQGISEQYFGPGTRLTVT.

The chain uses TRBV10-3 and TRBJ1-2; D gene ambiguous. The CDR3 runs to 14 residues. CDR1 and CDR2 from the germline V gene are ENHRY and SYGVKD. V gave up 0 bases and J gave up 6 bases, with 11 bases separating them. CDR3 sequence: CAISESMRIDGYTF. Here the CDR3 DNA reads TGTGCCATCAGTGAGTCGATGCGGATTGATGGCTACACCTTC.

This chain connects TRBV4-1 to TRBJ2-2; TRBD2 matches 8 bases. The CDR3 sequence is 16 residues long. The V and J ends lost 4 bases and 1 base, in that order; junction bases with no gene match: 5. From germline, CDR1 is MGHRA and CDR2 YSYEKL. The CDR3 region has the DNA TGCGCCAGCAGCCCTTCCGGGAGGGAGAACACCGGGGAGCTGTTTTTT. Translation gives CASSPSGRENTGELFF.

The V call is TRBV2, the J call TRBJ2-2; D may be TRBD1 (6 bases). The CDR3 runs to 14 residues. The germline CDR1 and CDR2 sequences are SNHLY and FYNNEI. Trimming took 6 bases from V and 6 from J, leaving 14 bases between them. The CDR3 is CASRQGILSGELFF. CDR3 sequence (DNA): TGTGCCAGCAGACAGGGAATCTTATCCGGGGAGCTGTTTTTT.

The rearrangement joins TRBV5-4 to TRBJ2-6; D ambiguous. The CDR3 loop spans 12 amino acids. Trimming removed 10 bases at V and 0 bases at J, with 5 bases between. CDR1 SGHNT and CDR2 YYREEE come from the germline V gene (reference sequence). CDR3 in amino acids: CAQTSGANVLTF. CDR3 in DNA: TGTGCCCAGACCTCTGGGGCCAACGTCCTGACTTTC.

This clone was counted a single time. CDR3 nucleotides: TGTGCCAGCCAGGGAGGCTCCTATAATTCACCCCTCCACTTT. Translating it yields CASQGGSYNSPLHF. The chain joins TRBV6-6 to TRBJ1-6; TRBD1 might be the D (5 bases). There are 14 residues in the CDR3. Per the germline V gene, CDR1 is MNHNY and CDR2 is SVGAGI (reference sequence). V was clipped by 8 bases and J by 0 bases, with 8 bases between them.

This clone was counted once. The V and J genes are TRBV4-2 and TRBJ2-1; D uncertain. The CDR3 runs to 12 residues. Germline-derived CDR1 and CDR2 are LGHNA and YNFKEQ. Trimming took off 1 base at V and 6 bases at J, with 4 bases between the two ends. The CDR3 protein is CASSQVSNEQFF. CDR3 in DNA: TGTGCCAGCAGCCAAGTGTCCAATGAGCAGTTCTTC.

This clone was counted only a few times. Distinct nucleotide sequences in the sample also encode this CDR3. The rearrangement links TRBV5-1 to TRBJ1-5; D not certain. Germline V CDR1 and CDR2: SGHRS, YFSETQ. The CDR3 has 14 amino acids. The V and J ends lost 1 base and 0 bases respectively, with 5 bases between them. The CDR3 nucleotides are TGCGCCAGCAGCTTGAGTGGTAGCAATCAGCCCCAGCATTTT. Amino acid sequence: CASSLSGSNQPQHF.

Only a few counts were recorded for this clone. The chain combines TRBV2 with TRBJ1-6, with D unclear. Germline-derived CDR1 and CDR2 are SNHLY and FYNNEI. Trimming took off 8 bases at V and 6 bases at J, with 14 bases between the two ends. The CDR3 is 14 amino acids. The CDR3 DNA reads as TGTGCCAGCGGGTCCCTAGGTAGTAATTCACCCCTCCACTTT. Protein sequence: CASGSLGSNSPLHF.

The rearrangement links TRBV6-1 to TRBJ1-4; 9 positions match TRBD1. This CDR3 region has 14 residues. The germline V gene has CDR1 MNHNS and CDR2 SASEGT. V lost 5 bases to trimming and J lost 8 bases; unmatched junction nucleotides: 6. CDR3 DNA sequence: TGTGCCAGCAGTCATCGACAGGGGGGGGAAAAACTGTTTTTT. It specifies CASSHRQGGEKLFF.

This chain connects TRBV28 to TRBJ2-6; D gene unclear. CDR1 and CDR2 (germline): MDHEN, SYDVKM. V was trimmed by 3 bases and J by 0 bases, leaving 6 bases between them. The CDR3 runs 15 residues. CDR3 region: CASSFRSSGANVLTF. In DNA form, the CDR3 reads TGTGCCAGCAGTTTTCGGAGCTCTGGGGCCAACGTCCTGACTTTC.

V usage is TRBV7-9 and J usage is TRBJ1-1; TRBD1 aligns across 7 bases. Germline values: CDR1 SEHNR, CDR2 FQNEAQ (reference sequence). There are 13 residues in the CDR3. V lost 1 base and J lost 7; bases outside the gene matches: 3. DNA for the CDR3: TGTGCCAGCAGCTTAGGGGGACAGCATGAAGCTTTCTTT. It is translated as CASSLGGQHEAFF.

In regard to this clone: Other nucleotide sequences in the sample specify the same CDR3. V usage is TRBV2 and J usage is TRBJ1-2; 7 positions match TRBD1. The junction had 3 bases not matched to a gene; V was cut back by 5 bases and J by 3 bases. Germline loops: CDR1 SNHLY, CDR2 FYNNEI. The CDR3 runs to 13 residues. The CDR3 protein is CASSRQGDYGYTF. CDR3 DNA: TGTGCCAGCAGTAGACAGGGTGACTATGGCTACACCTTC.

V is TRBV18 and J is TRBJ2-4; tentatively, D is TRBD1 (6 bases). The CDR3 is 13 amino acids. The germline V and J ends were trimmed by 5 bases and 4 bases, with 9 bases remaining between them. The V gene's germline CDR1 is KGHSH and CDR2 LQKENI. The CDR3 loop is CASSTGTKNIQYF. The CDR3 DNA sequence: TGTGCCAGCTCAACCGGGACAAAAAACATTCAGTACTTC.

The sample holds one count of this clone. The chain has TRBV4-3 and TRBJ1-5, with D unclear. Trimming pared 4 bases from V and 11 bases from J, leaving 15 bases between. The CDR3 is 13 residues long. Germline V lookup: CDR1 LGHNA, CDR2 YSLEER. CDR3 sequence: CASSRVVGLSQHF. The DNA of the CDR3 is TGCGCCAGCAGCCGAGTGGTAGGATTGTCCCAGCATTTT.